This entry lists 20 T cell receptor beta chains sequenced from one sample in a study of blood T cells in healthy people across ages. With a J-beta primer mix and a sample-barcoded 5' primer, a second PCR ran roughly 6 to 11 cycles. TCRdb recomputed calls from the 5' RACE reads with MiXCR, one row per CDR3 protein. The table includes 660,000 or so distinct CDR3 sequences, 58% detected once. The sequenced sample was blood. These receptors all stem from a man between 60 and 75 years old in good health.

V is TRBV2 and J is TRBJ1-1; D is uncertain. Germline assignment: CDR1 SNHLY and CDR2 FYNNEI. Trimming removed 6 bases at V and 1 base at J, with 12 bases between. The CDR3 runs to 14 residues. This CDR3 reads CASRRGDPNTEAFF. The CDR3 DNA sequence: TGTGCCAGCAGAAGAGGCGACCCGAACACTGAAGCTTTCTTT.

This clonotype was observed a few times. The chain is built from TRBV11-2 and TRBJ2-3, with a tentative D call TRBD1 (6 bases). The CDR3 is made up of 17 amino acids. Germline assignment: CDR1 SGHAT and CDR2 FQNNGV. Trimming took off 3 bases at V and 2 bases at J, with 18 bases between the two ends. The CDR3 sequence: CASSFRPPQGTTDTQYF. The CDR3, as DNA: TGTGCCAGCAGCTTCCGACCCCCACAGGGTACCACAGATACGCAGTATTTT.

This clonotype was observed a handful of times. V is TRBV5-6 and J is TRBJ2-5, with D perhaps TRBD2 (7 bases). This CDR3 region has 14 residues. Germline CDR1 is SGHDT and CDR2 is YYEEEE. V dropped 0 bases and J dropped 5 bases, with 11 bases sitting between them. The CDR3 protein is CASSLGGGIETQYF. DNA for the CDR3: TGTGCCAGCAGCTTGGGGGGGGGCATCGAGACCCAGTACTTC.

This rearrangement joins TRBV20-1 to TRBJ2-3; 7 positions agree with TRBD2. J lost 4 bases, V lost 5 bases, and 12 bases had no gene match. This CDR3 region has 15 residues. Germline V gene lookup returns CDR1 DFQATT and CDR2 SNEGSKA (reference sequence). CDR3 sequence reads: CSAGEGEGPPDTQYF. CDR3 coding DNA: TGCAGTGCTGGGGAGGGAGAAGGGCCCCCAGATACGCAGTATTTT.

The chain employs TRBV5-6 and TRBJ1-6, with D uncertain. This CDR3 is 14 amino acids long. Trimming stripped 2 bases from V and 4 bases from J, with 7 bases between. Germline V gene lookup returns CDR1 SGHDT and CDR2 YYEEEE. The CDR3 nucleotides read TGTGCCAGCAGCTTCAGCCAGTATAATTCACCCCTCCACTTT. Encoded protein: CASSFSQYNSPLHF. Drawing the rest from reference TRBV5-6 and TRBJ1-6, the complete variable domain is DAGVTQSPTHLIKTRGQQVTLRCSPKSGHDTVSWYQQALGQGPQFIFQYYEEEERQRGNFPDRFSGHQFPNYSSELNVNALLLGDSALYLCASSFSQYNSPLHFGNGTRLTVT.

The chain employs TRBV7-9 and TRBJ2-2; D unresolved. Germline V gene lookup returns CDR1 SEHNR and CDR2 FQNEAQ (reference sequence). Trimming left V 5 bases short and J 2 bases short, with 12 bases between. The CDR3 contains 15 residues. The CDR3 loop reads CASSLIGINTGELFF. In DNA, the CDR3 is TGTGCCAGCAGCCTTATAGGGATCAACACCGGGGAGCTGTTTTTT. The full variable domain, its missing parts supplied by reference TRBV7-9 and TRBJ2-2, is DTGVSQNPRHKITKRGQNVTFRCDPISEHNRLYWYRQTLGQGPEFLTYFQNEAQLEKSRLLSDRFSAERPKGSFSTLEIQRTEQGDSAMYLCASSLIGINTGELFFGEGSRLTVL.

The chain couples TRBV12-3 or TRBV12-4 to TRBJ2-3; D tentatively reads TRBD1 or TRBD2 (6 bases each). The V end lost 5 bases, the J end lost 1 base, and 13 bases lay between the germline ends. The CDR3 covers 15 residues. The CDR3 is CASSPRGGRTDTQYF. The CDR3 DNA sequence: TGTGCCAGCAGTCCCCGTGGGGGGCGCACAGATACGCAGTATTTT.

The chain recombines TRBV5-1 with TRBJ1-6, with D possibly matching TRBD1 (5 bases). This CDR3 has 15 amino acids. Deletions cut 3 bases from V and 9 bases from J, with 16 bases between. Germline assignment: CDR1 SGHRS and CDR2 YFSETQ. The chain's CDR3 is CASSSNPGPSSPLHF. The CDR3 DNA reads TGCGCCAGCAGCTCGAACCCGGGACCGAGTTCACCCCTCCACTTT.

The rearrangement uses TRBV6-1 and TRBJ1-6; the match to TRBD1 covers 7 bases. V was clipped by 7 bases and J by 10 bases; unmatched bases: 7. Germline lookup yields CDR1 MNHNS and CDR2 SASEGT. The CDR3 totals 13 residues. The DNA of the CDR3 is TGTGCCAGCACTCAGACAGGGTCATCACCCCTCCACTTT. Amino acid sequence: CASTQTGSSPLHF.

The chain employs TRBV27 and TRBJ2-5; 7 nucleotides match TRBD1. The CDR3 covers 16 residues. V was pared by 4 bases and J by 4 bases, with 12 bases of the junction left unmatched. Germline V gene lookup returns CDR1 MNHEY and CDR2 SMNVEV (reference sequence). CDR3 DNA: TGTGCCAGCAGTTCCGGCGGCAGGGGGTACGGAGAGACCCAGTACTTC. This sequence encodes CASSSGGRGYGETQYF.

This clonotype was detected only a few times. The chain is built from TRBV20-1 and TRBJ1-2, with D possibly being TRBD1 (5 bases). The CDR3 has 14 amino acids. CDR1 and CDR2 from the germline V gene are DFQATT and SNEGSKA (reference sequence). The V end was cut by 1 base, the J end by 5 bases, with 14 bases between. This chain's CDR3 is CSARGTSGGYGYTF. As DNA, the CDR3 is TGCAGTGCTAGAGGGACAAGTGGGGGGTATGGCTACACCTTC.

The chain couples TRBV24-1 to TRBJ2-2; no reliable D call. This CDR3 has 13 residues. CDR1 is KGHDR and CDR2 is SFDVKD in the germline V gene. V was trimmed by 4 bases and J by 9 bases, leaving 11 bases between them. The CDR3 reads CATSEGDPWELFF. The CDR3, as DNA: TGTGCCACCAGTGAGGGCGACCCATGGGAGCTGTTTTTT.

This clonotype appeared many times. V usage is TRBV24-1 and J usage is TRBJ2-5, with TRBD1 matching over 8 bases. V was clipped by 2 bases and J by 5 bases; unmatched bases: 9. Germline V lookup: CDR1 KGHDR, CDR2 SFDVKD. The CDR3 totals 16 residues. The CDR3, as DNA: TGTGCCACCAGTGATTCCAAGACAGGGGATATGGAGACCCAGTACTTC. Translated, it gives CATSDSKTGDMETQYF.

This clonotype was detected a few times. The chain links TRBV12-3 or TRBV12-4 to TRBJ2-3; D gene uncertain. The length of the CDR3 is 13 residues. Trimming stripped 2 bases from V and 5 bases from J, with 8 bases between. CDR3 region: CASSLSPLDTQYF. The CDR3 region has the DNA TGTGCCAGCAGTTTAAGTCCCCTAGATACGCAGTATTTT.

This rearrangement joins TRBV5-1 to TRBJ2-5; 12 bases agree with TRBD1. The CDR3 covers 16 residues. Germline lookup yields CDR1 SGHRS and CDR2 YFSETQ. Trimming at V came to 6 bases and at J to 5 bases, leaving 11 bases not matched to a gene. The CDR3 DNA sequence: TGCGCCAGCAAGAATCGGGACAGGGGGCGTGGGGAGACCCAGTACTTC. As protein: CASKNRDRGRGETQYF.

This clonotype was recorded a few times. The chain is built from TRBV6-5 and TRBJ1-6, with 9 bases lining up with TRBD1. The CDR3 has 14 amino acids. V dropped 6 bases and J dropped 10; count of bases not matched to a gene: 7. Looked up from germline, CDR1 is MNHEY and CDR2 is SVGAGI. CDR3 sequence: CASRKTGGGSPLHF. The CDR3 DNA follows: TGTGCCAGCAGGAAAACAGGGGGCGGGTCACCCCTCCACTTT.

The chain combines TRBV12-3 or TRBV12-4 with TRBJ2-6; no reliable D call. Trimming shortened V by 3 bases and J by 1 base, and 4 bases separated the two germline ends. The CDR3 has 14 residues. CDR3 coding DNA: TGTGCCAGCAGTTTTGTTTCTGGGGCCAACGTCCTGACTTTC. It is translated as CASSFVSGANVLTF.

The rearrangement links TRBV4-3 to TRBJ2-7; 7 nucleotides agree with TRBD1. CDR3 length: 15 amino acids. V was pared by 4 bases and J by 7 bases, with 13 bases of the junction left unmatched. Per germline, CDR1 LGHNA and CDR2 YSLEER. CDR3 coding DNA: TGCGCCAGCAGCCCCGAAGGGACAGAGGGCAATGAGCAGTACTTC. This encodes CASSPEGTEGNEQYF.

This clonotype was counted a few times. The gene calls are TRBV20-1 and TRBJ2-7; TRBD1 matches 10 bases. V dropped 6 bases and J dropped 4; count of bases not matched to a gene: 12. The CDR3 loop spans 15 amino acids. The germline CDR1 and CDR2 sequences are DFQATT and SNEGSKA (reference sequence). DNA of the CDR3: TGCAGTGCAGGACGACAGGGGGCTCTTGGGTACGAGCAGTACTTC. This encodes CSAGRQGALGYEQYF.

V is TRBV9 and J is TRBJ2-5, with D possibly matching TRBD2 (6 bases). The tail of the sequence fits TRBJ2-7 better, so the J call may be wrong. Germline V lookup: CDR1 SGDLS, CDR2 YYNGEE. The CDR3 is 15 residues long. The chain's CDR3 is CASSIGGGLAYEQYF. CDR3 bases: TGTGCCAGCAGCATAGGTGGAGGGTTGGCTTACGAGCAGTACTTC.